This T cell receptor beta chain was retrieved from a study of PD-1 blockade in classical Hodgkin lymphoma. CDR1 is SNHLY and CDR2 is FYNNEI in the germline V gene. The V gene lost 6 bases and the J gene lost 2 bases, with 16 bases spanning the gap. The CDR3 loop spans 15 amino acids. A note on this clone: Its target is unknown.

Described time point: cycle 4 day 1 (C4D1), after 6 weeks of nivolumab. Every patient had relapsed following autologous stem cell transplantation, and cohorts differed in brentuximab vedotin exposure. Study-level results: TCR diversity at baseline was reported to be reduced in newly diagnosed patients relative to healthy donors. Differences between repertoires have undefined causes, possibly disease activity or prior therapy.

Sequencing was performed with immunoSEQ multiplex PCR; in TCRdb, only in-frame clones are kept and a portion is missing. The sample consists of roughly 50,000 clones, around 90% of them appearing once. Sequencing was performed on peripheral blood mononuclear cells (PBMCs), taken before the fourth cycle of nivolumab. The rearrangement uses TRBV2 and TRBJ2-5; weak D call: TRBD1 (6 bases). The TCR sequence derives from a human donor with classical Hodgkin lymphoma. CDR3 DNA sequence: TGTGCCAGCAGGGCAGACAGGTACACTCAAGAGACCCAGTACTTC. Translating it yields CASRADRYTQETQYF.